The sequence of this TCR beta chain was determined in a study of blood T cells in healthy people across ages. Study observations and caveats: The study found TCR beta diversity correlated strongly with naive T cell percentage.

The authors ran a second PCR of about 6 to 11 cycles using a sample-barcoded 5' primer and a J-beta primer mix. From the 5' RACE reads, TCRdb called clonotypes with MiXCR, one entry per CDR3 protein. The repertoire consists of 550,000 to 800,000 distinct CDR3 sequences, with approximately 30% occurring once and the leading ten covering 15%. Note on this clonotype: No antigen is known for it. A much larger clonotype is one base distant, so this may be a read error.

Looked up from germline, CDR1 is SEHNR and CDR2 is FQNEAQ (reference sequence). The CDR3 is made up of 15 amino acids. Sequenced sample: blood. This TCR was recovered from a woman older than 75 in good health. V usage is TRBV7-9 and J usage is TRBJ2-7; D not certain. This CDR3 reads CAGSLNPGVAYEQYF. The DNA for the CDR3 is TGTGCCGGCAGCTTAAATCCAGGAGTTGCCTACGAGCAGTACTTC. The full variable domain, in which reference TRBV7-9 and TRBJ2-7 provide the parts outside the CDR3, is DTGVSQNPRHKITKRGQNVTFRCDPISEHNRLYWYRQTLGQGPEFLTYFQNEAQLEKSRLLSDRFSAERPKGSFSTLEIQRTEQGDSAMYLCAGSLNPGVAYEQYFGPGTRLTVT.